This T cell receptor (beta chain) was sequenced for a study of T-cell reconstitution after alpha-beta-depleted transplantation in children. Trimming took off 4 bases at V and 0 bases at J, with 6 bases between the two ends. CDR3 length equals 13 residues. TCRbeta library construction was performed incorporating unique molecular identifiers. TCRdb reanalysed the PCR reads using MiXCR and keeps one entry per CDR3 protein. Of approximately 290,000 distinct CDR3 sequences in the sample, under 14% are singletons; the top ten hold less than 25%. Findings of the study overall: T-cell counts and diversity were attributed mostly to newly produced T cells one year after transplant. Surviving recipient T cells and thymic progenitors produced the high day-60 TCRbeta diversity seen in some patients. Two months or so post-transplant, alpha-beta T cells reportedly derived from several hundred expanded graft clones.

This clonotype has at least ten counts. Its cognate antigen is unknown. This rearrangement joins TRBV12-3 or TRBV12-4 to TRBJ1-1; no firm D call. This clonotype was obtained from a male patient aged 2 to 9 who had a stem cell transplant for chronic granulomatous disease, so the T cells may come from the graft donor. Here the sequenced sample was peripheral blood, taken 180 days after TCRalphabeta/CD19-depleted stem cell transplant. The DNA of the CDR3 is TGTGCCAGCAGTTCCCGGATGAACACTGAAGCTTTCTTT. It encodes CASSSRMNTEAFF.